This T cell receptor (beta chain) was recovered during a study of cytomegalovirus exposure and HLA in healthy donors. The CDR3 extends over 14 amino acids. J lost 5 bases, V lost 6 bases, and 8 bases had no gene match. Per the germline V gene, CDR1 is MGHDK and CDR2 is SYGVNS. The PCR was carried out with 60 Vbeta primers and 13 Jbeta primers. Sequencing was performed with immunoSEQ multiplex PCR; in TCRdb, only in-frame clones are kept and a portion is missing. The table records some 76,000 clones, around 73% of them present only once. The sample was PBMCs. The receptor's source is a middle-aged woman in good health and CMV-seropositive. The gene calls are TRBV25-1 and TRBJ1-2; 8 nucleotides agree with TRBD1. The CDR3, as DNA: TGTGCCAGCAGCCTTAGCCAGGGGGCTTATGGCTACACCTTC. Amino acids: CASSLSQGAYGYTF.